The clone carrying this TCR beta chain showed up just a few times. Primed by a sample-barcoded 5' primer and a J-beta primer mix, a second PCR proceeded for roughly 6 to 12 cycles. A template-switch adaptor that had 12 random nucleotides put a tag on each cDNA molecule. TCRdb re-analysed the 5' RACE reads in MiXCR, keeping a single row per CDR3 protein. The repertoire consists of roughly 2 million distinct CDR3 sequences, with around half occurring once and the leading ten covering 2.1%. This CDR3 has 18 amino acids. The J segment lost 2 bases and the V segment lost 5 bases, leaving 7 bases of the junction unmatched. The data are from a study of blood T cells in healthy people across ages.

The origin of this receptor is a middle-aged woman in good health. The material sequenced was blood. The V and J genes are TRBV12-3 or TRBV12-4 and TRBJ2-1; TRBD2 matches at 15 bases. The CDR3 nucleotides read TGTGCCAGCAGTACCGGGACTAGCGGGGGGCGGGCCTACAATGAGCAGTTCTTC. Protein sequence: CASSTGTSGGRAYNEQFF.